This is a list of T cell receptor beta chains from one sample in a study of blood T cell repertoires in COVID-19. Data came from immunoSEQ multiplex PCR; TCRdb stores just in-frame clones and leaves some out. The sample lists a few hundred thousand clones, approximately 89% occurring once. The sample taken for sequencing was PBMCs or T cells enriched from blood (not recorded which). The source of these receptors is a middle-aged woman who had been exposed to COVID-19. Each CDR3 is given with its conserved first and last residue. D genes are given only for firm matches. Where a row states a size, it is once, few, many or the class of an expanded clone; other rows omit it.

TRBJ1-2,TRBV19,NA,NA,CASSAAAGRINYGYTF,TGTGCCAGTAGTGCAGCGGCGGGACGGATTAACTATGGCTACACCTTC
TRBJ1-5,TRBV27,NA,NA,CASSLGSHQPQHF,TGTGCCAGCAGTTTGGGCTCTCATCAGCCCCAGCATTTT
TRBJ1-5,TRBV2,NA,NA,CASSRSENQPQHF,TGTGCCAGCAGCCGTAGTGAGAATCAGCCCCAGCATTTT
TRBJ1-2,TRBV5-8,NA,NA,CASSWGEYGYTF,TGTGCCAGCAGTTGGGGGGAATATGGCTACACCTTC
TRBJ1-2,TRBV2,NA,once,CATRSGAIYGYTF,TGTGCCACACGTTCAGGGGCGATCTATGGCTACACCTTC
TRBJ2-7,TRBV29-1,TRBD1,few,CSVDAQGMGEQYF,TGCAGCGTTGATGCACAGGGGATGGGGGAGCAGTACTTC
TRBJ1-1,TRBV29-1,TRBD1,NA,CSVNQGARTEAFF,TGCAGCGTTAATCAGGGGGCTCGGACTGAAGCTTTCTTT
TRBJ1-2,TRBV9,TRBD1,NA,CASSGGQILDGYTF,TGTGCCAGCAGCGGGGGACAGATTCTTGATGGCTACACCTTC
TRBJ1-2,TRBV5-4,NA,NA,CASSLAAGKGYTF,TGTGCCAGCAGCTTGGCGGCAGGGAAGGGCTACACCTTC
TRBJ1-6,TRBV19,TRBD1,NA,CASSLQGRNSPLHF,TGTGCCAGTTCCCTACAGGGGAGGAATTCACCCCTCCACTTT
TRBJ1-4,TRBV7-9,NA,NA,CASSAQGSNEKLFF,TGTGCCAGCTCGGCTCAGGGAAGCAATGAAAAACTGTTTTTT
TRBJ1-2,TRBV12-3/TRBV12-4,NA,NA,CASTPRGGLGYTF,TGTGCCAGCACTCCACGGGGAGGTTTAGGCTACACCTTC